This TCR beta chain came from a study of blood T cell repertoires in COVID-19 (dated by TCRdb to the early 2020s). Background for the entire study: Samples from collaborators originated in the United States, Italy and Spain and spanned both the acute and convalescent phases of COVID-19. The prospective study material was composed of cDNA or gDNA derived from T cells, B-cell-depleted T cells, or PBMCs. Deeply sampled blood TCRbeta repertoires from subjects exposed to, actively infected with, or recovered from COVID-19 were included in the dataset. The repertoires were released in a freely available public database meant as a resource for research on the immune response to SARS-CoV-2. The samples were drawn from the first 160 participants of the ongoing ImmuneRACE study and from more than 1,000 subjects provided by 6 global collaborators. Nearly every sample came with metadata listing a de-identified subject ID, COVID-19 status, age in years and sex. HLA class I and class II types, where available, came from metadata supplied by the sample provider rather than from assay-based typing. What the research found in general, with its limitations: The amount of clinical and demographic metadata varied by source and participant and was provided uncurated.

Of note for this clone: The target of this receptor is not known. The record has no base qualities; no much larger clone is one base away.

Enrolling through a virtual design, the prospective study's participants ranged in age from about 18 to 89 years and lived across roughly 23 United States geographic areas. In the prospective study, participants were assigned to cohorts based on the clinical history participants reported in a screening survey and a study questionnaire. Recovered participants in ImmuneRACE Cohort 3 were defined by two consecutive negative NP/OP PCR tests, clearance by a healthcare professional, or resolution of symptoms. In the prospective study, whole blood, serum and a nasopharyngeal or oropharyngeal swab were collected from each participant by mobile phlebotomists. Participants in the prospective study had the option to provide additional blood draws and questionnaires over a 2-month period. Prospective study blood samples were shipped either frozen or at room temperature before DNA extraction. TCRbeta CDR3 regions were amplified from genomic DNA using the immunoSEQ Assay, a bias-controlled multiplex PCR. As for the original processing: The number of nucleated cells in each sample was estimated by amplification of reference gene primers within the assay. To quantify the absolute abundance of each unique TCRbeta CDR3 rearrangement, sequence reads were collapsed and filtered. Productive Simpson clonality was computed per sample as the square root of Simpson's diversity index over productive rearrangements. The immuneACCESS repertoire file appears here via TCRdb, limited to in-frame rearrangements. These files lack a portion of the clones; in checked studies, under half of the deficit traces to unresolved V genes, and the cause of the others is not known. For V, J and clone size, that table is used; D and trimming come from the DNA. The sample table records over 200,000 clones; more than 85% of these occur just once. The leading ten clones occupy roughly 8.6% of the sample.

The material sequenced was PBMCs or T cells enriched from blood (not recorded which). The TCR sequence derives from a man aged 35 to 55 who had recovered from COVID-19.

In nucleotides, the sequence is TGTGCCAGCAGCCAAGATGAGGGGAGGTCCTACGAGCAGTACTTC. It codes for CASSQDEGRSYEQYF. The V gene is TRBV3-1 (or the pseudogene TRBV3-2) and the J gene is TRBJ2-7; possibly the D gene is TRBD2, per 6 matching bases. Deletion took 0 bases off V and 1 base off J, with a span of 10 bases between the germline ends. CDR1 and CDR2 were assigned from the germline V gene (reference sequence) as LGHDT and YNNKEL. The CDR3 sequence holds 15 residues, the cysteine and phenylalanine included. This entry keeps only the CDR3 DNA: 45 bases, framed from base 1.